Below are 31 T cell receptor beta chains sequenced from a single sample in a study of T cells in Graves' hyperthyroidism and ophthalmopathy. Template material for amplifying TCR beta CDR3 regions consisted of RNA transcripts. The HTBI primer set was used in a first-round RT-PCR of the TCR CDR3. TCRdb processed the multiplex PCR reads anew with MiXCR; each CDR3 protein has one entry. The sample holds about 340,000 distinct CDR3 sequences; 15% to 20% are singletons and the top ten take about 53%. The sample was blood. Source of these receptors: a woman aged 50 to 60 with Graves' hyperthyroidism.

With regard to this clonotype: A much bigger clone sits one base away, suggesting this may be a read error. The rearrangement uses TRBV7-8 and TRBJ1-1; TRBD1 matches at 7 bases. The CDR3 totals 15 residues. After removal of 5 bases from V and 3 bases from J, the junction contained 9 bases not matched to a gene. Germline CDR1 SGHVS, CDR2 FQNEAQ. CDR3 sequence reads: CASSILTGWYTEAFF. As DNA, the CDR3 is TGTGCCAGCAGCATACTGACAGGGTGGTACACTGAAGCTTTCTTT.

The sample holds a few counts of this clonotype. This sequence joins TRBV7-9 and TRBJ1-1; 10 bases line up with TRBD1. CDR3 size: 19 residues. Germline V lookup: CDR1 SEHNR, CDR2 FQNEAQ (reference sequence). V trimming: 6 bases; J trimming: 5 bases; junction bases outside the gene matches: 21. The CDR3 nucleotides are TGTGCCAGCAGACGTCCTTCCCGGGACAGGGGAGGGACGTATACTGAAGCTTTCTTT. This gives the protein CASRRPSRDRGGTYTEAFF.

This clonotype was seen ten or more times. The chain recombines TRBV10-3 with TRBJ2-1, with 9 bases fitting TRBD2. V lost 6 bases, J lost 5 bases, and 5 bases stayed unmatched. The germline CDR1 and CDR2 sequences are ENHRY and SYGVKD. The CDR3 is made up of 14 amino acids. CDR3: CAIRERGANNEQFF. The CDR3 coding sequence is TGTGCCATCAGGGAGCGGGGGGCAAACAATGAGCAGTTCTTC.

This clonotype was detected ten times or more. The chain joins TRBV11-3 to TRBJ2-1; 10 bases are a match to TRBD2. The germline CDR1 and CDR2 sequences are SGHNT and YENEEA. The ends lost 5 bases at V and 10 bases at J; junction bases unmatched: 14. The length of the CDR3 is 16 residues. The CDR3 is CASSQRFSGRLGEQFF. The CDR3, as DNA: TGTGCCAGCAGCCAACGGTTTAGCGGGAGGCTGGGGGAGCAGTTCTTC. Supplemented by reference TRBV11-3 and TRBJ2-1, the full variable domain reads EAGVVQSPRYKIIEKKQPVAFWCNPISGHNTLYWYLQNLGQGPELLIRYENEEAVDDSQLPKDRFSAERLKGVDSTLKIQPAELGDSAVYLCASSQRFSGRLGEQFFGPGTRLTVL.

This clonotype was seen repeatedly, ten times or more. CDR3 DNA sequence: TGTGCCAGCAGGTCAGAGGAGATGGGCAATCAGCCCCAGCATTTT. Protein sequence: CASRSEEMGNQPQHF. V gene TRBV2 combines with J gene TRBJ1-5, with D unclear. The ends were cut back, 6 bases at V and 2 bases at J, with 14 bases in the middle. The germline gives CDR1 SNHLY, CDR2 FYNNEI. The CDR3 spans 15 residues.

The V and J genes are TRBV3-1 and TRBJ1-3; D unclear. The V gene's germline CDR1 is LGHDT and CDR2 YNNKEL (reference sequence). V dropped 0 bases and J dropped 1 base, with 1 base sitting between them. The CDR3 has 13 residues. CDR3 region: CASSQESGNTIYF. CDR3 nucleotide sequence: TGTGCCAGCAGCCAAGAATCTGGAAACACCATATATTTT.

This clonotype was seen more than once but under ten times. This chain joins TRBV2 and TRBJ2-5; no reliable D call. The CDR3 has 15 amino acids. Germline-derived CDR1 and CDR2 are SNHLY and FYNNEI. Trimming removed 4 bases at V and 2 bases at J, with 14 bases between. CDR3 nucleotides: TGTGCCAGCAGTGTTCTGGGCCGGTTTCAAGAGACCCAGTACTTC. Protein product: CASSVLGRFQETQYF.

This chain uses TRBV12-3 or TRBV12-4 with TRBJ2-1; the match to TRBD1 covers 8 bases. This CDR3 contains 15 residues. The trim removed 3 bases at V and 4 bases at J, leaving 5 bases unmatched. CDR3: CASSFQQGVYNEQFF. The CDR3 bases are TGTGCCAGCAGTTTTCAACAGGGGGTTTACAATGAGCAGTTCTTC.

Many counts were recorded for this clonotype. Here the CDR3 reads CASSLGGNTGELFF. Here the CDR3 DNA reads TGTGCCAGCAGCCTCGGCGGGAACACCGGGGAGCTGTTTTTT. The rearrangement uses TRBV11-2 and TRBJ2-2; D call uncertain. Germline loops: CDR1 SGHAT, CDR2 FQNNGV. Trimming removed 5 bases from V and 1 base from J, with 8 bases in between. This CDR3 region has 14 residues.

The chain has TRBV2 and TRBJ2-7; D unresolved. Germline V gene lookup returns CDR1 SNHLY and CDR2 FYNNEI. This CDR3 is built from 15 residues. V was pared by 7 bases and J by 1 base, with 17 bases between. In DNA, the CDR3 is TGTGCCAGCACCTTGCTCGTCTCTAGATCCTACGAGCAGTACTTC. Its protein is CASTLLVSRSYEQYF.

This clonotype showed up just a few times. The chain couples TRBV4-1 to TRBJ2-3; the D is unclear. The length of the CDR3 is 16 residues. Trimming pared 3 bases from V and 1 base from J, leaving 14 bases between. Per germline, CDR1 MGHRA and CDR2 YSYEKL. In nucleotides, the CDR3 is TGCGCCAGCAGCCAGCTAAGTGGCGACCGCACAGATACGCAGTATTTT. This codes for CASSQLSGDRTDTQYF.

Only a few counts were recorded for this clonotype. The chain is built from TRBV5-1 and TRBJ2-5; D remains unclear. Trimming stripped 1 base from V and 5 bases from J, with 12 bases between. CDR1 and CDR2 (germline): SGHRS, YFSETQ. This CDR3 comprises 14 residues. The CDR3 loop reads CASSLTVMGETQYF. In nucleotides, the CDR3 is TGCGCCAGCAGCTTGACGGTGATGGGCGAGACCCAGTACTTC.

The table lists this clonotype with many counts. The rearrangement joins TRBV11-2 to TRBJ1-2; no definite D call. Per the germline V gene, CDR1 is SGHAT and CDR2 is FQNNGV. There are 13 residues in the CDR3. V lost 3 bases and J lost 3, with 8 bases in between. The CDR3 loop reads CASSFDGYYGYTF. CDR3 sequence (DNA): TGTGCCAGCAGCTTTGACGGCTACTATGGCTACACCTTC.

This clonotype was detected only once. This may be a read error, as it is one base from a much larger clone. The J gene is TRBJ2-5, the V gene TRBV3-1, with D tentatively TRBD1 (6 bases). Germline V gene data show CDR1 as LGHDT and CDR2 as YNNKEL (reference sequence). This CDR3 region has 14 residues. The CDR3 coding sequence is TGTGCCAGCAGCCAAGGACTGGTCAGGGGAACCCAGCACTTC. It yields the protein CASSQGLVRGTQHF.

This chain links TRBV20-1 with TRBJ2-1; 13 bases are shared with TRBD2. The CDR3 sequence is 13 residues long. Germline CDR1 DFQATT, CDR2 SNEGSKA (reference sequence). The ends lost 5 bases at V and 7 bases at J; junction bases unmatched: 2. CDR3 sequence reads: CSAWTSGRNEQFF. The CDR3 nucleotides are TGCAGTGCTTGGACTAGCGGGAGAAATGAGCAGTTCTTC.

This clonotype was seen a few times. The chain has TRBV11-3 and TRBJ2-1, with a weak D call TRBD1 (7 bases). V lost 3 bases and J lost 5, with 14 bases in between. Germline V gene data show CDR1 as SGHNT and CDR2 as YENEEA. The CDR3 has 15 residues. CDR3 region: CASSFSDREDNEQFF. DNA of the CDR3: TGTGCCAGCAGCTTCTCAGACAGGGAGGACAATGAGCAGTTCTTC.

The count of this clonotype is one. Here the CDR3 reads CASTIKTRGQGGAFF. The CDR3 DNA sequence: TGTGCCAGCACCATAAAAACCCGTGGGCAGGGCGGGGCTTTCTTT. The gene calls are TRBV5-6 and TRBJ1-1; weak D call: TRBD1 (5 bases). The CDR3 is 15 amino acids. Deletions cut 6 bases from V and 11 bases from J, with 26 bases between. Germline loops: CDR1 SGHDT, CDR2 YYEEEE.

This chain links TRBV20-1 with TRBJ2-1, with D hard to call. Trimming cost V 1 base and J 7 bases, with 20 bases left between them. The germline gives CDR1 DFQATT, CDR2 SNEGSKA (reference sequence). This CDR3 comprises 16 residues. The CDR3 loop reads CSARGSAGHHGNEQFF. The CDR3 DNA reads as TGCAGTGCTAGAGGGTCGGCCGGCCACCACGGGAATGAGCAGTTCTTC.

At least ten counts were recorded for this clonotype. This chain joins TRBV28 and TRBJ2-1; D not certain. This CDR3 comprises 16 residues. Germline CDR1 is MDHEN and CDR2 is SYDVKM. V lost 7 bases, J lost 4 bases, and 20 bases lay in between. The CDR3 is CASKVVDVKRYNEQFF. In DNA, the CDR3 is TGTGCCAGCAAGGTGGTTGACGTAAAACGATACAATGAGCAGTTCTTC.

This clonotype has a count of ten or more. This chain links TRBV7-9 with TRBJ2-7; the D gene could be TRBD1 or TRBD2 (5 bases each). CDR1 and CDR2 from the germline V gene are SEHNR and FQNEAQ (reference sequence). The CDR3 extends over 15 amino acids. V lost 4 bases to trimming and J lost 5 bases, with 18 bases between them. The CDR3 nucleotides are TGTGCCAGCAGCTCCCTCGAGCAGGGACCAGACGAGCAGTACTTC. Translating it yields CASSSLEQGPDEQYF. Variable domain in full (rest from reference TRBV7-9 and TRBJ2-7): DTGVSQNPRHKITKRGQNVTFRCDPISEHNRLYWYRQTLGQGPEFLTYFQNEAQLEKSRLLSDRFSAERPKGSFSTLEIQRTEQGDSAMYLCASSSLEQGPDEQYFGPGTRLTVT.

This clonotype was picked up many times. The chain joins TRBV29-1 to TRBJ2-1, with D maybe TRBD2 (6 bases). The ends were cut back, 7 bases at V and 8 bases at J, with 24 bases in the middle. Per the germline V gene, CDR1 is SQVTM and CDR2 is ANQGSEA. The length of the CDR3 is 15 residues. CDR3 DNA sequence: TGCAGCGCTGGGGGACTGAGTTCAAAGGTCGATGAGCAGTTCTTC. Protein: CSAGGLSSKVDEQFF.

This clonotype was observed a few times. The rearrangement links TRBV20-1 to TRBJ2-7; no clear D gene. The V end lost 4 bases, the J end lost 2 bases, and 18 bases lay between the germline ends. The CDR3 spans 15 residues. The germline CDR1 and CDR2 sequences are DFQATT and SNEGSKA (reference sequence). The chain's CDR3 is CSANNLELVAYEQYF. In nucleotides, the CDR3 is TGCAGTGCTAACAACTTGGAGTTGGTTGCCTACGAGCAGTACTTC.

This clonotype turned up a few times. The V gene is TRBV6-2 or TRBV6-3, the J gene TRBJ2-7; a possible D gene is TRBD1 (6 bases). CDR3 length: 12 residues. CDR1 is MNHEY, CDR2 SVGEGT, per germline. Trimming removed 7 bases at V and 7 bases at J, with 14 bases between. The chain's CDR3 is CASMGAPWEQYF. The CDR3 region has the DNA TGTGCCAGCATGGGGGCCCCCTGGGAGCAGTACTTC.

This clonotype was counted ten times or more. The chain has TRBV2 and TRBJ2-7, with TRBD1 identical over 8 bases. The CDR3 has 15 amino acids. Per the germline V gene, CDR1 is SNHLY and CDR2 is FYNNEI. V trimming: 6 bases; J trimming: 0 bases; junction bases outside the gene matches: 7. The CDR3 DNA is TGTGCCAGCAGCGTGGACAGGGACATCTCCTACGAGCAGTACTTC. Its protein is CASSVDRDISYEQYF.

V gene TRBV28 combines with J gene TRBJ2-1; TRBD2 agrees at 9 bases. The germline CDR1 and CDR2 sequences are MDHEN and SYDVKM. J was trimmed by 4 bases and V by 1 base; bases with no gene match: 11. The CDR3 loop spans 18 amino acids. The CDR3 reads CASSLSRWGLADYNEQFF. CDR3 DNA: TGTGCCAGCAGTTTATCTCGGTGGGGACTAGCAGATTACAATGAGCAGTTCTTC. The entire variable domain, with the rest obtained from reference TRBV28 and TRBJ2-1, is as follows: DVKVTQSSRYLVKRTGEKVFLECVQDMDHENMFWYRQDPGLGLRLIYFSYDVKMKEKGDIPEGYSVSREKKERFSLILESASTNQTSMYLCASSLSRWGLADYNEQFFGPGTRLTVL.

This clonotype was found many times. The genes are TRBV18 and TRBJ2-5, with D perhaps TRBD1 (6 bases). This CDR3 comprises 15 residues. Deletions cut 2 bases from V and 4 bases from J, with 14 bases between. Germline V gene sequence: CDR1 KGHSH, CDR2 LQKENI. The CDR3 nucleotides read TGTGCCAGCTCACCAGTCGAGGGGGTCGGAGAGACCCAGTACTTC. Its protein is CASSPVEGVGETQYF.

This clonotype was recorded a few times. The chain employs TRBV18 and TRBJ2-7, with TRBD2 matching over 7 bases. The CDR3 has 13 amino acids. CDR1 and CDR2 (germline): KGHSH, LQKENI. V gave up 0 bases and J gave up 6 bases; unmatched junction bases: 2. Here the CDR3 DNA reads TGTGCCAGCTCACCACCTCCGGGGGGCGAGCAGTACTTC. Translating it yields CASSPPPGGEQYF.

The J gene is TRBJ1-1, the V gene TRBV7-9; tentatively, D is TRBD1 (6 bases). The V and J ends lost 3 bases and 7 bases respectively, with 15 bases between them. CDR3 size: 14 residues. CDR1 SEHNR and CDR2 FQNEAQ come from the germline V gene (reference sequence). The CDR3 sequence is CASSLRGGLNEAFF. CDR3 nucleotide sequence: TGTGCCAGCAGCTTGAGGGGGGGCTTGAATGAAGCTTTCTTT.

On this clonotype: A much bigger clone sits one base away, suggesting this may be a read error. V gene TRBV9 combines with J gene TRBJ2-3; possibly TRBD1 for D (6 bases). From germline, CDR1 is SGDLS and CDR2 YYNGEE. Trimming pared 3 bases from V and 6 bases from J, leaving 20 bases between. CDR3 length equals 16 residues. Here the CDR3 reads CASSGGQRQALDTQYF. The CDR3 DNA reads TGTGCCAGCAGCGGTGGACAGAGACAAGCTTTGGATACGCAGTATTTT. The whole variable domain, remainder taken from reference TRBV9 and TRBJ2-3, is DSGVTQTPKHLITATGQRVTLRCSPRSGDLSVYWYQQSLDQGLQFLIQYYNGEERAKGNILERFSAQQFPDLHSELNLSSLELGDSALYFCASSGGQRQALDTQYFGPGTRLTVL.

V usage is TRBV7-8 and J usage is TRBJ2-5; 11 nucleotides line up with TRBD2. The V gene's germline CDR1 is SGHVS and CDR2 FQNEAQ. The V and J ends lost 5 bases and 1 base, in that order; junction bases with no gene match: 6. The CDR3 loop spans 16 amino acids. The DNA for the CDR3 is TGTGCCAGCAGCACCCCCGGGACTAGCGGCCAAGAGACCCAGTACTTC. Protein sequence: CASSTPGTSGQETQYF. Full variable domain (outside the CDR3, taken from reference TRBV7-8 and TRBJ2-5): GAGVSQSPRYKVAKRGQDVALRCDPISGHVSLFWYQQALGQGPEFLTYFQNEAQLDKSGLPSDRFFAERPEGSVSTLKIQRTQQEDSAVYLCASSTPGTSGQETQYFGPGTRLLVL.

The V and J genes are TRBV6-1 and TRBJ2-3; no definite D call. CDR3 length equals 13 residues. V lost 7 bases and J lost 2, with 10 bases in between. Germline-derived CDR1 and CDR2 are MNHNS and SASEGT. The CDR3 region is CASIGGYTDTQYF. The DNA for the CDR3 is TGTGCCAGCATCGGTGGGTACACAGATACGCAGTATTTT.